Here is one T cell receptor (beta chain) with its context. Its antigen is undetermined. V lost 7 bases and J lost 6, with 13 bases in between. The CDR3 loop spans 12 amino acids. The germline V gene has CDR1 SGHTA and CDR2 FQGNSA. Using genomic DNA as the template, TCR beta VDJ and CDR3 profiling was carried out. MiXCR was run by TCRdb on the reads, yielding one entry per CDR3 protein. The sample comprises around 180,000 distinct CDR3 sequences, 55% to 70% of which are singletons, and roughly 42% rests with the top ten. This entry comes from a study of CD8+CD57+ T cells in acquired aplastic anemia. Study background: Sorted CD4+ plus CD8+ cells gave DNA averaging roughly 2.9 ug.

The study, taken as a whole, reports: It was found that some 30 CD8+ CDR3 sequences were shared between patients and controls. With respect to CD8+ Simpson's diversity, patients and controls did not differ significantly.

The TCR was taken from a human donor in good health. The sample taken for sequencing was sorted CD4+, CD8+, or CD8+CD57+ T cells (not recorded which) from PBMCs. The chain carries TRBV7-2 and TRBJ2-7, with D unresolved. Here the CDR3 DNA reads TGTGCCAGCACGCTAGTCGTCGGCGAGCAGTACTTC. This encodes CASTLVVGEQYF.